This TCR beta chain was sequenced during a study of shared clonotypes between healthy human individuals. On the study more broadly: Three CD4 naive, three CD4 memory, two CD8 naive and one CD8 memory plate were used per donor.

Study-wide findings and caveats: The represented genetic and exposure-history diversity was limited by the small number of donors.

Comment on this clone: Its antigen remains unknown.

Between the trimmed V and J ends, which lost 5 bases and 2 bases, there was a span of 13 bases. This CDR3 has 14 amino acids. CDR1 and CDR2 (germline): MNHEY, SMNVEV (reference sequence). There were only Caucasian adults among the donors, and all lived in Nashville, Tennessee. Assay used: immunoSEQ multiplex PCR; TCRdb lists only in-frame clones, some missing. This table holds under 600,000 clones, roughly 95% found once. The specimen was naive CD4+ T cells sorted from blood. Documented subset: CD45RA+ positively selected. The V call is TRBV27, the J call TRBJ2-7; D tentatively fits TRBD1 or TRBD2 (6 bases each). The TCR sequence derives from a woman aged 25 to 39 in good health. CDR3 protein: CASSKQGLPYEQYF. The CDR3 DNA sequence: TGTGCCAGCAGTAAACAGGGACTTCCCTACGAGCAGTACTTC.